One and the same sample provided the 26 T cell receptor beta chains below, sequenced in a study of Graves' ophthalmopathy and Graves' hyperthyroidism. The authors amplified TCR beta CDR3 regions from RNA transcripts. HTBI-primed first-round RT-PCR preceded second-round multiplex PCR. TCRdb re-called the multiplex PCR reads through MiXCR, storing one row per CDR3 protein. The sample lists about 220,000 distinct CDR3 sequences, roughly 21% occurring once. Input material: peripheral blood. These receptors originate from a woman aged 45-59 years with Graves' ophthalmopathy.

This clonotype was recorded at least ten times. This chain joins TRBV7-2 and TRBJ1-1, with 10 positions matching TRBD1. The CDR3 is made up of 15 amino acids. CDR1 and CDR2 from the germline V gene are SGHTA and FQGNSA. The ends lost 6 bases at V and 2 bases at J; junction bases unmatched: 6. Written as DNA, the CDR3 is TGTGCCAGCAGGATAAGACAGGGGGCCAACACTGAAGCTTTCTTT. It codes for CASRIRQGANTEAFF.

This clonotype has ten or more counts. The chain has TRBV3-1 and TRBJ1-1; a possible D gene is TRBD1 (5 bases). Germline-derived CDR1 and CDR2 are LGHDT and YNNKEL (reference sequence). V lost 1 base, J lost 1 base, and 10 bases lay in between. The CDR3 consists of 15 residues. The chain's CDR3 is CASSQAGRENTEAFF. The CDR3, as DNA: TGTGCCAGCAGCCAAGCGGGCAGGGAGAACACTGAAGCTTTCTTT.

In its sample, this clonotype was seen many times. The chain links TRBV28 to TRBJ1-1; no reliable D call. The V and J ends lost 2 bases and 2 bases respectively, with 6 bases between them. Germline V gene data show CDR1 as MDHEN and CDR2 as SYDVKM. CDR3 length: 13 residues. CDR3 in amino acids: CASSLSINTEAFF. CDR3 DNA sequence: TGTGCCAGCAGTTTAAGTATCAACACTGAAGCTTTCTTT.

This clonotype has a count of ten or more. The rearrangement links TRBV7-2 to TRBJ2-5; D is perhaps TRBD2 (6 bases). Trimming removed 5 bases at V and 2 bases at J, with 15 bases between. Germline assignment: CDR1 SGHTA and CDR2 FQGNSA. The CDR3 length is 15 residues. CDR3 sequence (DNA): TGTGCCAGCAGCCTATCGGGACTGACACAAGAGACCCAGTACTTC. As protein: CASSLSGLTQETQYF.

The V gene is TRBV12-3 or TRBV12-4, the J gene TRBJ1-1; TRBD1 might be the D (6 bases). The CDR3 runs 18 residues. V gave up 3 bases and J gave up 5 bases, with 25 bases separating them. DNA for the CDR3: TGTGCCAGCAGTTTTAGGGACATCGGTGTGGGGGGGGGGACTGAAGCTTTCTTT. Translating gives CASSFRDIGVGGGTEAFF.

This clonotype occurred many times. This chain links TRBV27 with TRBJ2-7; 11 positions match TRBD2. V lost 1 base, J lost 6 bases, and 8 bases stayed unmatched. The CDR3 has 16 residues. Germline assignment: CDR1 MNHEY and CDR2 SMNVEV (reference sequence). In DNA form, the CDR3 reads TGTGCCAGCAGTTTATGGGTAGCGGGAGGGCCCTCCGAGCAGTACTTC. Protein product: CASSLWVAGGPSEQYF.

This clonotype has only a few counts. This chain links TRBV6-4 with TRBJ1-1, with D unresolved. The CDR3 is 11 amino acids. Germline V lookup: CDR1 MRHNA, CDR2 SNTAGT. V was pared by 6 bases and J by 7 bases, with 9 bases between. CDR3 amino acids: CASRVDNEAFF. In nucleotides, the CDR3 is TGTGCCAGCAGGGTAGATAATGAAGCTTTCTTT.

The chain uses TRBV28 and TRBJ1-1; weak D call: TRBD1 (5 bases). The CDR3 is 16 residues long. Germline V lookup: CDR1 MDHEN, CDR2 SYDVKM. V was cut by 5 bases and J by 5 bases, with 21 bases left in between. The CDR3 DNA is TGTGCCAGCAGTGAGTCGGGTGGGGGTTTTAATACTGAAGCTTTCTTT. It codes for CASSESGGGFNTEAFF.

This clonotype was recorded many times. The rearrangement uses TRBV30 and TRBJ2-7, with D maybe TRBD1 (5 bases). CDR3 size: 14 residues. From germline, CDR1 is GTSNPN and CDR2 SVGIG (reference sequence). V dropped 2 bases and J dropped 5 bases, with 16 bases sitting between them. The CDR3 DNA sequence: TGTGCCTGGAGTCCTAGGGGCCGTTATCACGAGCAGTACTTC. It codes for CAWSPRGRYHEQYF.

The rearrangement uses TRBV11-2 and TRBJ2-5; perhaps D is TRBD1 or TRBD2 (5 bases each). The CDR3 covers 13 residues. CDR1 SGHAT and CDR2 FQNNGV come from the germline V gene. The V gene lost 10 bases and the J gene lost 5 bases, with 17 bases spanning the gap. The CDR3 reads CATRVEVSETQYF. In DNA form, the CDR3 reads TGTGCCACCAGGGTGGAGGTCTCGGAGACCCAGTACTTC.

This clonotype turned up a few times. The genes are TRBV4-1 and TRBJ2-2; 7 bases are shared with TRBD1. The ends lost 2 bases at V and 5 bases at J; junction bases unmatched: 8. CDR3 length: 16 residues. Germline CDR1 and CDR2: MGHRA and YSYEKL. CDR3: CASSQTYRGGTGELFF. The CDR3 coding sequence is TGCGCCAGCAGCCAAACGTACAGGGGTGGGACCGGGGAGCTGTTTTTT.

This clonotype came up many times. The rearrangement links TRBV6-5 to TRBJ1-2; D possibly corresponds to TRBD1 (6 bases). CDR3 size: 14 residues. Between the trimmed V and J ends, which lost 6 bases and 0 bases, there was a span of 11 bases. Germline CDR1 reads MNHEY; CDR2 reads SVGAGI. The CDR3 here is CASSYYRANYGYTF. The CDR3 coding sequence is TGTGCCAGCAGCTATTACAGGGCTAACTATGGCTACACCTTC.

Many counts were recorded for this clonotype. The V and J genes are TRBV6-1 and TRBJ1-6, with a possible D match to TRBD1 (6 bases). CDR3 length: 15 residues. Deletions cut 5 bases from V and 8 bases from J, with 16 bases between. CDR1 and CDR2 from the germline V gene are MNHNS and SASEGT. The CDR3 is CASSPRGGSDSPLHF. The CDR3 DNA reads TGTGCCAGCAGTCCCCGAGGGGGTTCGGATTCACCCCTCCACTTT.

At least ten counts were recorded for this clonotype. V and J are TRBV5-1 and TRBJ1-2; no definite D call. Trimming took off 4 bases at V and 6 bases at J, with 13 bases between the two ends. This CDR3 has 13 residues. CDR1 and CDR2 (germline): SGHRS, YFSETQ. The CDR3 nucleotides read TGCGCCAGCAGCCACCGGGATGTGGATGGCTACACCTTC. Encoded protein: CASSHRDVDGYTF.

This sequence joins TRBV19 and TRBJ1-5, with TRBD1 matching 7 bases. Per germline, CDR1 LNHDA and CDR2 SQIVND (reference sequence). The V segment lost 0 bases and the J segment 4 bases; nucleotides outside the gene matches: 9. The CDR3 covers 17 residues. Here the CDR3 DNA reads TGTGCCAGTAGTATAGAAATAGTGAGGACAGGTAATCAGCCCCAGCATTTT. Encoded protein: CASSIEIVRTGNQPQHF.

This clonotype was detected ten times or more. The rearrangement joins TRBV24-1 to TRBJ2-5; 8 nucleotides align to TRBD2. The CDR3 sequence is 14 residues long. The V gene end was trimmed by 6 bases and the J gene end by 2 bases; junction bases not matched to a gene: 4. Germline assignment: CDR1 KGHDR and CDR2 SFDVKD. The CDR3 loop reads CATSKTSGQETQYF. The CDR3 coding sequence is TGTGCCACCAGTAAAACTAGCGGACAAGAGACCCAGTACTTC.

This clonotype was observed many times. The J gene is TRBJ1-5, the V gene TRBV11-2; a weak D match, TRBD1 (5 bases). V was pared by 1 base and J by 4 bases, with 20 bases between. Germline assignment: CDR1 SGHAT and CDR2 FQNNGV. The length of the CDR3 is 18 residues. CDR3 protein: CASSLGSRGGFGNQPQHF. The CDR3 DNA sequence: TGTGCCAGCAGCTTAGGGTCCCGGGGGGGGTTCGGGAATCAGCCCCAGCATTTT.

This clonotype was counted at least ten times. The V gene is TRBV4-2, the J gene TRBJ1-1; D is unclear. With 3 bases removed from V and 2 bases from J, the gap between germline ends came to 16 bases. The CDR3 consists of 16 residues. Germline V CDR1 and CDR2: LGHNA, YNFKEQ. This chain's CDR3 is CASSQAATELNTEAFF. The CDR3 DNA is TGTGCCAGCAGCCAGGCCGCCACGGAGCTTAACACTGAAGCTTTCTTT.

There are many counts of this clonotype. V and J are TRBV10-3 and TRBJ2-7, with D possibly being TRBD2 (6 bases). Trimming took 3 bases from V and 3 from J, leaving 15 bases between them. The CDR3 spans 15 residues. The V gene's germline CDR1 is ENHRY and CDR2 SYGVKD. CDR3 amino acids: CAISESVLADYEQYF. Here the CDR3 DNA reads TGTGCCATCAGTGAAAGCGTACTAGCAGACTACGAGCAGTACTTC.

V and J are TRBV5-1 and TRBJ2-2, with TRBD2 matching over 12 bases. Germline CDR1 reads SGHRS; CDR2 reads YFSETQ. The ends lost 1 base at V and 5 bases at J; junction bases unmatched: 3. The CDR3 contains 16 residues. The CDR3 reads CASSLLLAGGTGELFF. The CDR3 bases are TGCGCCAGCAGCTTGCTGCTAGCGGGAGGGACCGGGGAGCTGTTTTTT. Full variable domain (outside the CDR3, taken from reference TRBV5-1 and TRBJ2-2): KAGVTQTPRYLIKTRGQQVTLSCSPISGHRSVSWYQQTPGQGLQFLFEYFSETQRNKGNFPGRFSGRQFSNSRSEMNVSTLELGDSALYLCASSLLLAGGTGELFFGEGSRLTVL.

This clonotype was detected many times. The chain uses TRBV14 and TRBJ2-7, with TRBD2 as a possible D gene (6 bases). This CDR3 contains 15 residues. V dropped 2 bases and J dropped 1 base, with 12 bases sitting between them. The germline V gene has CDR1 SGHDN and CDR2 FVKESK. CDR3: CASSQRDGGSYEQYF. In DNA form, the CDR3 reads TGTGCCAGCAGCCAAAGGGACGGGGGTTCCTACGAGCAGTACTTC. Supplemented by reference TRBV14 and TRBJ2-7, the full variable domain reads EAGVTQFPSHSVIEKGQTVTLRCDPISGHDNLYWYRRVMGKEIKFLLHFVKESKQDESGMPNNRFLAERTGGTYSTLKVQPAELEDSGVYFCASSQRDGGSYEQYFGPGTRLTVT.

This clonotype was picked up many times. The chain couples TRBV10-3 to TRBJ2-7; 9 bases are shared with TRBD1. This CDR3 contains 15 residues. CDR1 and CDR2 (germline): ENHRY, SYGVKD. V lost 6 bases and J lost 6; bases outside the gene matches: 12. The DNA for the CDR3 is TGTGCCATCAGACAGTACCGGGACAGGGACGGCGAGCAGTACTTC. It is translated as CAIRQYRDRDGEQYF.

Notes on this clonotype: Being one base from a much bigger clone, this may be a read error. V usage is TRBV11-2 and J usage is TRBJ2-4; 10 bases fit TRBD2. CDR3 size: 19 residues. Germline V gene sequence: CDR1 SGHAT, CDR2 FQNNGV. The CDR3, as DNA: TGTGCCAGCAGCTTAGAAGGGGGGGTAGCGGGAGGAATCCGCAACACTCAGTACTTC. Amino acid sequence: CASSLEGGVAGGIRNTQYF.

This clonotype showed up many times. The chain carries TRBV3-1 and TRBJ1-1; D gene unclear. Per the germline V gene, CDR1 is LGHDT and CDR2 is YNNKEL (reference sequence). The CDR3 spans 14 residues. V dropped 4 bases and J dropped 6 bases, with 15 bases sitting between them. This chain's CDR3 is CASSRSRVMAEAFF. For the CDR3, the DNA is TGTGCCAGCAGCCGATCAAGGGTAATGGCTGAAGCTTTCTTT.

The chain is built from TRBV7-9 and TRBJ2-7; D is unclear. The germline V gene encodes CDR1 SEHNR and CDR2 FQNEAQ (reference sequence). V lost 1 base and J 5 bases, leaving 12 bases between the germline ends. The CDR3 covers 14 residues. CDR3 DNA: TGTGCCAGCAGCTTAGTGGAGAGTGCCGACGAGCAGTACTTC. This translates into CASSLVESADEQYF.

The V and J genes are TRBV20-1 and TRBJ2-7, with D unclear. Trimming left V 6 bases short and J 5 bases short, with 11 bases between. Germline V gives CDR1 DFQATT, CDR2 SNEGSKA (reference sequence). This CDR3 comprises 11 residues. The CDR3 bases are TGCAGTGCCCGACTCCTACACGAGCAGTACTTC. Protein product: CSARLLHEQYF.